These 18 T cell receptor beta chains originate from one sample sequenced in a study of T cells expressing NK-cell markers. With the 5' RACE reads reprocessed, TCRdb shows one record per CDR3 protein and no DNA. Across 150,000 to 170,000 distinct CDR3 sequences, the top ten clones capture 37% of the sample. What was sequenced was blood T cells: a sorted CD56 or NKG2C T cell subset, CD4+ or CD8+ T cells, or bulk PBMC T cells (not recorded which). These TCRs come from a woman between 50 and 59 years old in good health.

The V call is TRBV4-1, the J call TRBJ2-7. The CDR3 has 12 residues. Germline loops: CDR1 MGHRA, CDR2 YSYEKL. The CDR3 here is CASSQDMRQQYF.

The chain recombines TRBV27 with TRBJ2-4; TCRdb names TRBD1, which stays unverified in the absence of DNA. CDR3 length equals 14 residues. Germline V gene data show CDR1 as MNHEY and CDR2 as SMNVEV (reference sequence). The CDR3 loop is CASSGWGAKNIQYF.

This sequence joins TRBV10-2 and TRBJ2-7. CDR1 and CDR2 (germline): WSHSY, SAAADI. The CDR3 spans 11 residues. CDR3 amino acids: CASSDDYEQYF.

The rearrangement links TRBV25-1 to TRBJ1-1; TCRdb reports TRBD1, a call that lacks DNA to check it against. CDR3 length: 14 residues. CDR1 is MGHDK and CDR2 is SYGVNS in the germline V gene. Here the CDR3 reads CASSDGGSGTEAFF.

The chain uses TRBV7-2 and TRBJ2-1; without DNA, the TCRdb call of TRBD2 cannot be checked. CDR1 is SGHTA, CDR2 FQGNSA, per germline. The CDR3 length is 16 residues. The CDR3 sequence is CASSLGLAGLYNEQFF.

The chain has TRBV3-1 and TRBJ2-1; TCRdb picks TRBD1, but there is no DNA to check that call. CDR1 and CDR2 (germline): LGHDT, YNNKEL (reference sequence). The length of the CDR3 is 16 residues. CDR3 amino acids: CASSQGRRGPHNEQFF.

The chain has TRBV11-2 and TRBJ2-7. Germline V gene data show CDR1 as SGHAT and CDR2 as FQNNGV. This CDR3 is 15 amino acids long. CDR3: CASSLEGRGSYEQYF. Full variable domain (rest looked up from reference TRBV11-2 and TRBJ2-7): EAGVAQSPRYKIIEKRQSVAFWCNPISGHATLYWYQQILGQGPKLLIQFQNNGVVDDSQLPKDRFSAERLKGVDSTLKIQPAKLEDSAVYLCASSLEGRGSYEQYFGPGTRLTVT.

The V call is TRBV7-9, the J call TRBJ1-2; TCRdb reports TRBD1, a call that lacks DNA to check it against. The CDR3 has 13 amino acids. The germline CDR1 and CDR2 sequences are SEHNR and FQNEAQ (reference sequence). CDR3 protein: CASSKVGTYGYTF.

The chain carries TRBV20-1 and TRBJ2-1; as DNA is missing, the TRBD1 call by TCRdb cannot be tested. The CDR3 covers 16 residues. Germline CDR1 DFQATT, CDR2 SNEGSKA (reference sequence). The CDR3 spells CSARDQGTGERNEQFF.

V gene TRBV7-9 combines with J gene TRBJ2-5; TCRdb returns TRBD2, unconfirmable since there is no DNA. Germline CDR1 reads SEHNR; CDR2 reads FQNEAQ (reference sequence). The CDR3 has 16 amino acids. This chain's CDR3 is CASRPTSGEDQETQYF.

This chain joins TRBV7-2 and TRBJ2-1. The CDR3 is made up of 13 amino acids. Per the germline V gene, CDR1 is SGHTA and CDR2 is FQGNSA. The CDR3 reads CASSLTLRREQFF.

The V and J genes are TRBV20-1 and TRBJ2-7; with no DNA, the TCRdb D assignment of TRBD2 cannot be verified. Looked up from germline, CDR1 is DFQATT and CDR2 is SNEGSKA (reference sequence). The CDR3 length is 13 residues. This chain's CDR3 is CSAKPGLEDEQYF.

The chain carries TRBV27 and TRBJ2-1; lacking DNA, the TRBD2 call made by TCRdb goes unchecked. From germline, CDR1 is MNHEY and CDR2 SMNVEV (reference sequence). This CDR3 has 14 amino acids. The CDR3 sequence is CASSWLLAGNEQFF.

The V and J genes are TRBV27 and TRBJ1-2; there is no DNA to check the TCRdb D call of TRBD1. From germline, CDR1 is MNHEY and CDR2 SMNVEV (reference sequence). This CDR3 comprises 12 residues. The chain's CDR3 is CATGTANYGYTF.

The rearrangement joins TRBV27 to TRBJ2-1; the TRBD2 assignment by TCRdb is unverifiable without DNA. The CDR3 has 14 amino acids. CDR1 is MNHEY, CDR2 SMNVEV, per germline (reference sequence). CDR3 sequence reads: CASSAPSGSHEQFF.

The chain is built from TRBV20-1 and TRBJ2-1; TCRdb designates TRBD2, a call that cannot be tested without DNA. CDR1 is DFQATT and CDR2 is SNEGSKA in the germline V gene (reference sequence). The CDR3 is 16 residues long. CDR3 sequence reads: CSARDRLAGGYNEQFF.

This rearrangement joins TRBV2 to TRBJ1-2. Germline V gives CDR1 SNHLY, CDR2 FYNNEI. CDR3 size: 15 residues. The CDR3 is CASSDQELLDYGYTF. The full variable domain, in which reference TRBV2 and TRBJ1-2 provide the parts outside the CDR3, is EPEVTQTPSHQVTQMGQEVILRCVPISNHLYFYWYRQILGQKVEFLVSFYNNEISEKSEIFDDQFSVERPDGSNFTLKIRSTKLEDSAMYFCASSDQELLDYGYTFGSGTRLTVV.

The chain uses TRBV7-9 and TRBJ2-7; TCRdb picks TRBD2, but there is no DNA to check that call. This CDR3 contains 14 residues. Germline CDR1 SEHNR, CDR2 FQNEAQ (reference sequence). The CDR3 region is CASSPTSGRDEQYF.